This T cell receptor beta chain was sequenced in a study of PD-1 blockade in classical Hodgkin lymphoma. Study-wide background: On a schedule of every 2 weeks, patients received nivolumab 3 mg/kg intravenously.

This CDR3 spans 13 amino acids. CDR1 is KGHSH, CDR2 LQKENI, per germline. The germline V and J ends were trimmed by 3 bases and 5 bases, with 7 bases remaining between them. All the patients suffered relapse after autologous stem cell transplantation, and brentuximab vedotin exposure differed. Points from the study as a whole: Lower baseline TCR diversity was reported for newly diagnosed patients than for healthy donors. Patients who began taking nivolumab under 1 year after ASCT were left out.

With respect to this clone: The antigen remains undetermined.

Some clones are missing from TCRdb's copy, which holds only in-frame ones; the method was immunoSEQ multiplex PCR. This sample has 35,000 to 50,000 clones, with about 82% found just once. This clonotype was sampled from a human donor with classical Hodgkin lymphoma. This rearrangement joins TRBV18 to TRBJ2-2; D gene uncertain. The sequencing here drew on peripheral blood mononuclear cells (PBMCs), taken at baseline. CDR3 residues: CASSPGRTGELFF. The DNA for the CDR3 is TGTGCCAGCTCACCCGGCAGAACCGGGGAGCTGTTTTTT.